The T cell receptor (beta chain) under discussion was sequenced for a study of blood T cell repertoires in COVID-19. Study as a whole: T cells, B-cell-depleted T cells, or PBMCs provided the cDNA or gDNA that served as material.

Seattle patient enrollment occurred during active infection, with longitudinal follow-up thereafter. Profiling relied on immunoSEQ multiplex PCR, and the TCRdb table lists in-frame clones only, not all of them. The repertoire holds around 150,000 clones, with about 85% as singletons. The junction had 14 bases not matched to a gene; V was cut back by 2 bases and J by 11 bases. CDR3 length: 16 residues. CDR1 is SGHNT and CDR2 is YYREEE in the germline V gene (reference sequence). The V gene is TRBV5-4, the J gene TRBJ2-1, with 9 bases identical to TRBD1. The receptor's source is a woman between 55 and 75 years old with COVID-19, enrolled during active disease. Material: peripheral blood. CDR3 bases: TGTGCCAGCAGCTTTTGGGGACAGGGAGGGTCAGAGAAGCAGTTCTTC. Translated: CASSFWGQGGSEKQFF.